This T cell receptor (beta chain) was captured in a study of PD-1 blockade in classical Hodgkin lymphoma. The study, taken as a whole, reports: Complete responders' baseline diversity resembled that of newly diagnosed patients. Although disease activity or prior therapy may be involved, causes of the repertoire differences remain undefined.

To note about this clone: Its antigen is still unknown.

TCRdb's copy holds only in-frame clones and misses some; the assay was immunoSEQ multiplex PCR. Of over 25,000 clones in the sample, around 80% were seen once. CDR3 size: 14 residues. Germline V gives CDR1 SGHDT, CDR2 YYEEEE. The ends were cut back, 0 bases at V and 5 bases at J, with 11 bases in the middle. All trial patients relapsed after autologous stem cell transplantation. This TCR derives from a human donor with classical Hodgkin lymphoma. The specimen comprised peripheral blood mononuclear cells (PBMCs), sampled before the second cycle of nivolumab. J is TRBJ1-2 and V is TRBV5-6; D is unresolved. CDR3 region: CASSLEALSYGYTF. The CDR3, as DNA: TGTGCCAGCAGCTTGGAAGCTCTGTCGTATGGCTACACCTTC.